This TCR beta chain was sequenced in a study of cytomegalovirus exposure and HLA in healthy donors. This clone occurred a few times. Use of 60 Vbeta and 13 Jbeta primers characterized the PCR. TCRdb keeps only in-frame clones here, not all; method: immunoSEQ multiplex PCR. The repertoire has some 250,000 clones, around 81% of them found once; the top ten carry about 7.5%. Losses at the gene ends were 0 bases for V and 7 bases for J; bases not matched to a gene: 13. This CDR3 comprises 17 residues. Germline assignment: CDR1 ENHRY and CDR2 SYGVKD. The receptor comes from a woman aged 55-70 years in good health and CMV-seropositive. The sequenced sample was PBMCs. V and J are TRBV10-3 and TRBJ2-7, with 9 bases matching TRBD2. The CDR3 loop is CAISESPPGGRGGEQYF. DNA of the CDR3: TGTGCCATCAGTGAGTCCCCTCCTGGCGGGAGGGGAGGAGAGCAGTACTTC.